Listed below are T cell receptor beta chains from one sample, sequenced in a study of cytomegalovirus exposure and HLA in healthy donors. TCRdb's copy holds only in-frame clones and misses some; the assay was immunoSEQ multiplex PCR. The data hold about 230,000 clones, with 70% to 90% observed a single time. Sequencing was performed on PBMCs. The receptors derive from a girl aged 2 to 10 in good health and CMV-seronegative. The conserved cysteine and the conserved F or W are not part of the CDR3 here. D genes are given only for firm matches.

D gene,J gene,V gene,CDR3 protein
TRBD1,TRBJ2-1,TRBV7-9,ASSPGGYFYNEQF
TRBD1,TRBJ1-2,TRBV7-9,SSSSGTGHYGYT
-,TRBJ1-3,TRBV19,ASSTTGDSGNTIY
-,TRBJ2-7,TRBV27,ASSPSGRAYEQY
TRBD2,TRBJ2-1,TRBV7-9,ASSSQREDHNEQF
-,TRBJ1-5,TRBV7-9,ASSPQGFQPQH
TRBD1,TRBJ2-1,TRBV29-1,SVEPRQGWNNEQF
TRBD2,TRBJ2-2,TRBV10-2,ASRGSWGRDTGELF
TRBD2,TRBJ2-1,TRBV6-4,ASSDSTSGGLWNEQF
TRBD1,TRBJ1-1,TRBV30,AWRALGQLKNTEAF
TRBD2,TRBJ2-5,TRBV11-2,ASSSKTSGGAQTQY
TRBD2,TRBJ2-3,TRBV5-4,ASSLVLGGYSTDTQY